This passage covers 11 T cell receptor beta chains from one sample sequenced in a study of blood T cell repertoires in COVID-19. TCRdb keeps only in-frame clones here, not all; method: immunoSEQ multiplex PCR. Of about 250,000 clones in the sample, around 90% were seen once. The sequencing sample was made of peripheral blood. The receptors come from a woman in her thirties or forties who had recovered from COVID-19.

This clone was counted once. This chain connects TRBV28 to TRBJ1-3; D unclear. Trimming took off 3 bases at V and 4 bases at J, with 16 bases between the two ends. The length of the CDR3 is 16 residues. Germline V gene sequence: CDR1 MDHEN, CDR2 SYDVKM. The CDR3: CASSFLSRGSGNTIYF. The CDR3, as DNA: TGTGCCAGCAGTTTTCTTTCTCGGGGATCCGGAAACACCATATATTTT.

The V and J genes are TRBV28 and TRBJ2-7; the match to TRBD1 covers 9 bases. CDR1 is MDHEN and CDR2 is SYDVKM in the germline V gene. J gave up 4 bases and V 6 bases, and 13 bases lay outside the gene matches. This CDR3 region has 16 residues. The chain's CDR3 is CASSPPPGTGWYEQYF. The CDR3 DNA is TGTGCCAGCAGCCCACCACCCGGGACAGGGTGGTACGAGCAGTACTTC.

The chain employs TRBV12-5 and TRBJ1-2; D ambiguous. There are 13 residues in the CDR3. Trimming removed 6 bases from V and 3 bases from J, with 11 bases in between. CDR1 and CDR2 from the germline V gene are LGHNT and FRNRAP. CDR3 DNA sequence: TGTGCTAGTGGCCTTGACGGGGACTATGGCTACACCTTC. Translated: CASGLDGDYGYTF.

This chain links TRBV7-2 with TRBJ2-1, with 9 bases matching TRBD2. The CDR3 contains 17 residues. The germline V gene encodes CDR1 SGHTA and CDR2 FQGNSA. V lost 5 bases and J lost 3; bases outside the gene matches: 11. In DNA, the CDR3 is TGTGCCAGCAGCCCTACCCCGGGGACTAGCAACTACAATGAGCAGTTCTTC. Amino acid sequence: CASSPTPGTSNYNEQFF.

The chain links TRBV6-4 to TRBJ1-1; D unclear. CDR3 size: 14 residues. V lost 2 bases to trimming and J lost 0 bases, with 7 bases between them. Germline V gene sequence: CDR1 MRHNA, CDR2 SNTAGT. CDR3 amino acids: CASSDPGLNTEAFF. The CDR3, as DNA: TGTGCCAGCAGTGACCCCGGGTTGAACACTGAAGCTTTCTTT.

The chain is built from TRBV6-5 and TRBJ2-5; 8 positions agree with TRBD1. The junction had 14 bases not matched to a gene; V was cut back by 6 bases and J by 8 bases. CDR3 length: 15 residues. CDR1 and CDR2 from the germline V gene are MNHEY and SVGAGI. The CDR3 sequence is CASRRDTGGDGTQYF. CDR3 in DNA: TGTGCCAGCAGGAGGGATACAGGGGGAGATGGTACCCAGTACTTC.

This rearrangement joins TRBV5-1 to TRBJ2-7, with 13 bases that match TRBD2. The J segment lost 5 bases and the V segment lost 0 bases, leaving 8 bases of the junction unmatched. The germline V gene has CDR1 SGHRS and CDR2 YFSETQ. This CDR3 spans 17 amino acids. CDR3 residues: CASSLEWTSGSFHEQYF. DNA for the CDR3: TGCGCCAGCAGCTTGGAGTGGACTAGCGGGAGTTTCCACGAGCAGTACTTC. Using reference TRBV5-1 and TRBJ2-7 for the parts outside the CDR3, the full variable domain is KAGVTQTPRYLIKTRGQQVTLSCSPISGHRSVSWYQQTPGQGLQFLFEYFSETQRNKGNFPGRFSGRQFSNSRSEMNVSTLELGDSALYLCASSLEWTSGSFHEQYFGPGTRLTVT.

This chain uses TRBV30 with TRBJ2-1; the match to TRBD2 covers 10 bases. The CDR3 contains 13 residues. The junction had 7 bases not matched to a gene; V was cut back by 3 bases and J by 11 bases. The germline gives CDR1 GTSNPN, CDR2 SVGIG (reference sequence). CDR3 in DNA: TGTGCCTGGAGACTAGCGGGATTTGTTAAGCAGTTCTTC. This codes for CAWRLAGFVKQFF.

The chain carries TRBV5-6 and TRBJ2-7; tentatively, D is TRBD1 (6 bases). Germline CDR1 SGHDT, CDR2 YYEEEE. V was cut by 4 bases and J by 7 bases, with 18 bases left in between. The CDR3 totals 14 residues. CDR3: CASSRASGHLEQYF. CDR3 DNA sequence: TGTGCCAGCAGCCGGGCGTCGGGACATCTGGAGCAGTACTTC. Full variable domain (outside the CDR3, taken from reference TRBV5-6 and TRBJ2-7): DAGVTQSPTHLIKTRGQQVTLRCSPKSGHDTVSWYQQALGQGPQFIFQYYEEEERQRGNFPDRFSGHQFPNYSSELNVNALLLGDSALYLCASSRASGHLEQYFGPGTRLTVT.

V and J are TRBV28 and TRBJ2-5; 7 positions agree with TRBD2. V lost 6 bases, J lost 0 bases, and 4 bases stayed unmatched. This CDR3 spans 14 amino acids. Germline values: CDR1 MDHEN, CDR2 SYDVKM. CDR3 sequence (DNA): TGTGCCAGCAGGGTCGGGGGGTACCAAGAGACCCAGTACTTC. Amino acid sequence: CASRVGGYQETQYF.

The chain links TRBV4-2 to TRBJ2-7, with 11 bases identical to TRBD2. Germline V gives CDR1 LGHNA, CDR2 YNFKEQ. The CDR3 has 18 amino acids. V lost 1 base to trimming and J lost 0 bases; unmatched junction nucleotides: 8. The DNA of the CDR3 is TGTGCCAGCAGCCAAGCCTCCGGACTAGCGGGCTACTCCTACGAGCAGTACTTC. Translation: CASSQASGLAGYSYEQYF.